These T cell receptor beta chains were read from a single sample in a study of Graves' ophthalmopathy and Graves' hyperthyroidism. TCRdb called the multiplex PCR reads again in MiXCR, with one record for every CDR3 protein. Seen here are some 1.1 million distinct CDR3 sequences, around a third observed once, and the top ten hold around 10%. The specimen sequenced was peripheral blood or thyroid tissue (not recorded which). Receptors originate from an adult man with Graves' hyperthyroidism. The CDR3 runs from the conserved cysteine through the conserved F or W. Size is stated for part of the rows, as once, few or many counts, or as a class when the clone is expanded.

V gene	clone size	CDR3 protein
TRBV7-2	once	CASSLGGGVRETQYF
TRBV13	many	CASSLGTLIEQYF
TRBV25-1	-	CASSGGLDYNGYTF
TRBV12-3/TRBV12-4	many	CASSRQGVEQYF
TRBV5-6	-	CASSGTGQLMKNCFF
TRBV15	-	CATSPRDRGKSEAFF
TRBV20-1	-	CSARPTNAYEQYF
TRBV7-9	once	CASSLEHGSEPQYF
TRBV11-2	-	CASSGVTGMILRELFF
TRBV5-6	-	CASSFTTTGSSYEQYF
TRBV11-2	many	CASSLVRGGDEQYF
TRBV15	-	CVTSRGGYNYGYTF
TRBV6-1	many	CASSASTGDVETQYF
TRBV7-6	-	CASSLGQAQHF
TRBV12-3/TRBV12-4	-	CASSQVRKETQYF
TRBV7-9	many	CASSSGLPAEAFF
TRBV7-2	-	CASSPEVGAGGYTF
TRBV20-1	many	CSAKSEVPFGYGYTF
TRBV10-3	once	CAIRGTGANVLTF
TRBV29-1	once	CSVRVGVGKLFF
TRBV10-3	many	CAISDPGQGPTGELFF
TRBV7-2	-	CASSLAGQGSYQPQHF
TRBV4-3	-	CASSQEAPGTAYEQYF
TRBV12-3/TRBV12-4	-	CASSSGQGVPDEQYF
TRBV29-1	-	CSRGTGNTGELFF
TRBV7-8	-	CASSPACEQYF
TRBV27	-	CASSSLHRTGSTEAFF
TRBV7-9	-	CASSLGSFVGYLNTEAFF
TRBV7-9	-	CASSPRTHNQPQHF
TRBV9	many	CASSVTERSGNTIYF
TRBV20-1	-	CSARYRALGTEAFF
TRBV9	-	CASSVAPTYTSGEKLFF
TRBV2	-	CASVDGGSPLHF
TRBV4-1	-	CASSQEYGTGGTQYF
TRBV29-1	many	CSGRGGGEQYF
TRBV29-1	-	CSVDLAGGETQYF
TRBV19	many	CASNLAGGELFF
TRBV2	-	CASSTDLGETQYF
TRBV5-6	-	CASSPRQGVSYGYTF
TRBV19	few	CASSMIGGARGEQYF
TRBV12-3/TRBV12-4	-	CASSKSGSPTGELFF
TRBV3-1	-	CASTGHPTNEKLFF
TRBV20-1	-	CSARKVPTLYGYTF
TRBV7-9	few	CASRKQGPVSTEAFF
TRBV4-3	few	CASSQDRDTSYEQYF
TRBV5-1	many	CASSFTGTEQYF
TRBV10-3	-	CASSYLPHQPQHF
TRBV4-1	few	CASSQGELTGELFF
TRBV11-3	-	CASSLESGATYEQYF
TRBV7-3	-	CASTPRGGGPDTQYF
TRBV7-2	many	CASSLGGRRIYEQYF
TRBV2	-	CASSEALRDRGFETQYF
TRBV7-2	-	CASRMAGGRSYEQYF
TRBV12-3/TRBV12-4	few	CASSFERGLNYEQYF
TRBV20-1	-	CSAGSQPQHF
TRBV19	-	CASPPGSLFTGELFF
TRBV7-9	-	CASGVLTTGELFF